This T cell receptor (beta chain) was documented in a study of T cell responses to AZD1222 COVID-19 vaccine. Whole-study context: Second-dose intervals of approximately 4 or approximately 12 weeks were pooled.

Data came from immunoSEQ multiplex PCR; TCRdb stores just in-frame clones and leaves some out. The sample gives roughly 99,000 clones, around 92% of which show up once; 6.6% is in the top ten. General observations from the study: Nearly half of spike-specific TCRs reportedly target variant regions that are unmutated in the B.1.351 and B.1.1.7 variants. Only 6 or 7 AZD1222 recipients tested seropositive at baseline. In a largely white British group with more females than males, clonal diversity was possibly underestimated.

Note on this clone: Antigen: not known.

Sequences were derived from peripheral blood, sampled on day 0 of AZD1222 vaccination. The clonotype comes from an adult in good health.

In nucleotides, the CDR3 is TGTGCCAGCAGCCAAGCCTCTAGGGGGCTGTTTTTT. Protein sequence: CASSQASRGLFF. The rearrangement uses TRBV3-1 (or the pseudogene TRBV3-2) and TRBJ2-2; TRBD1 might be the D (5 bases). V was clipped by 1 base and J by 13 bases, with 10 bases between them. CDR1 is LGHDT and CDR2 is YNNKEL in the germline V gene (reference sequence). The CDR3 runs 12 residues.